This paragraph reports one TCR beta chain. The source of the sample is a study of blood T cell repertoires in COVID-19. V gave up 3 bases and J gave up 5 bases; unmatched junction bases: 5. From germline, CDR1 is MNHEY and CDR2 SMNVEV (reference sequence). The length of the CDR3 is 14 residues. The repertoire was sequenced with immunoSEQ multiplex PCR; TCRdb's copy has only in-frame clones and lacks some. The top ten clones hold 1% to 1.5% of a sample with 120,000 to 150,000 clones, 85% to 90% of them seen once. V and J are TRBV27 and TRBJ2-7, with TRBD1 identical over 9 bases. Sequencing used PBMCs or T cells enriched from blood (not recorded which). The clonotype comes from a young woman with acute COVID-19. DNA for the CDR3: TGTGCCAGCAGTTTCGGACAGGGGAACGACGAGCAGTACTTC. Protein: CASSFGQGNDEQYF.